The 30 T cell receptor beta chains below all came from one sample that was sequenced in a study of blood T cell repertoires in COVID-19. The table came from immunoSEQ multiplex PCR; TCRdb's copy has only in-frame clones and leaves some out. The profile covers about 440,000 clones, with around 88% appearing a single time and over 9.5% taken by the ten largest. The sequenced sample was peripheral blood. Source of these receptors: a woman in her fifties or sixties with COVID-19, enrolled during active disease.

As regards this clone: This specimen includes other DNA sequences encoding the same CDR3. The chain has TRBV3-1 (or the pseudogene TRBV3-2) and TRBJ1-1; D might be TRBD1 (6 bases). V was cut by 3 bases and J by 0 bases, with 8 bases left in between. The CDR3 extends over 14 amino acids. Germline CDR1 LGHDT, CDR2 YNNKEL (reference sequence). The CDR3 loop reads CASSQGHLNTEAFF. Written as DNA, the CDR3 is TGTGCCAGCAGCCAGGGACACCTGAACACTGAAGCTTTCTTT.

This clone was observed a single time. This rearrangement joins TRBV9 to TRBJ1-2; 9 bases match TRBD1. This CDR3 region has 16 residues. Trimming cost V 5 bases and J 5 bases; bases outside gene matches: 13. CDR1 and CDR2 (germline): SGDLS, YYNGEE. The CDR3 bases are TGTGCCAGCAGTGATCGGACAGGGGACTATCCTTATGGCTACACCTTC. Translation: CASSDRTGDYPYGYTF.

This chain connects TRBV28 to TRBJ2-5; D is undetermined. The germline CDR1 and CDR2 sequences are MDHEN and SYDVKM. V lost 6 bases and J lost 3, with 20 bases in between. This CDR3 has 16 amino acids. CDR3 nucleotide sequence: TGTGCCAGCAGGCCTTGGATGAAGTTTACAGAAGAGACCCAGTACTTC. It is translated as CASRPWMKFTEETQYF.

The chain's CDR3 is CASSSLGDADTQYF. In DNA form, the CDR3 reads TGTGCCAGCAGCTCCCTAGGAGACGCAGATACGCAGTATTTT. This chain links TRBV5-6 with TRBJ2-3; D gene ambiguous. The CDR3 has 14 amino acids. V gave up 3 bases and J gave up 4 bases, with 12 bases separating them. In germline, CDR1 is SGHDT, CDR2 YYEEEE.

The J gene is TRBJ1-5, the V gene TRBV27, with no clear D. CDR1 is MNHEY and CDR2 is SMNVEV in the germline V gene (reference sequence). Between the trimmed V and J ends, which lost 2 bases and 8 bases, there was a span of 13 bases. CDR3 length: 14 residues. In nucleotides, the CDR3 is TGTGCCAGCAGTTTAGGTACCGCCGTAGAGCCCCAGCATTTT. Translation: CASSLGTAVEPQHF.

V is TRBV18 and J is TRBJ2-7; tentative D call: TRBD1 (5 bases). The CDR3 is 14 amino acids. Germline CDR1 and CDR2: KGHSH and LQKENI. V was cut by 0 bases and J by 5 bases, with 11 bases left in between. The CDR3 is CASSPPGQWDEQYF. In DNA form, the CDR3 reads TGTGCCAGCTCACCACCGGGGCAGTGGGACGAGCAGTACTTC.

This chain uses TRBV2 with TRBJ2-7; 14 bases line up with TRBD2. This CDR3 is built from 17 residues. Germline assignment: CDR1 SNHLY and CDR2 FYNNEI. Trimming removed 4 bases from V and 2 bases from J; junction bases left unmatched: 7. CDR3 in DNA: TGTGCCAGCAGTGTCAGTTCGGGACTAGCGGGGGCCTACGAGCAGTACTTC. This sequence encodes CASSVSSGLAGAYEQYF. Full variable domain (rest looked up from reference TRBV2 and TRBJ2-7): EPEVTQTPSHQVTQMGQEVILRCVPISNHLYFYWYRQILGQKVEFLVSFYNNEISEKSEIFDDQFSVERPDGSNFTLKIRSTKLEDSAMYFCASSVSSGLAGAYEQYFGPGTRLTVT.

This clone was seen just once. The CDR3 DNA reads as TGCGCCAGTCTCCTAGACTCCACCGCTGATACGCAGTATTTT. Translation: CASLLDSTADTQYF. V usage is TRBV5-1 and J usage is TRBJ2-3; D gene ambiguous. CDR3 length: 14 amino acids. With 8 bases removed from V and 6 bases from J, the gap between germline ends came to 19 bases. The germline gives CDR1 SGHRS, CDR2 YFSETQ.

The V call is TRBV6-5, the J call TRBJ2-7; D is possibly TRBD1 (7 bases). Between the trimmed V and J ends, which lost 7 bases and 7 bases, there was a span of 14 bases. Germline loops: CDR1 MNHEY, CDR2 SVGAGI. The CDR3 loop spans 12 amino acids. The CDR3, as DNA: TGTGCCAGCACCGGGCAGGGGGGTGAGCAGTACTTC. The encoded protein is CASTGQGGEQYF.

This clone was detected a few times. This chain uses TRBV3-1 (or the pseudogene TRBV3-2) with TRBJ1-2, with D unclear. Trimming took off 2 bases at V and 3 bases at J, with 7 bases between the two ends. Germline lookup yields CDR1 LGHDT and CDR2 YNNKEL (reference sequence). The CDR3 runs to 13 residues. CDR3 amino acids: CASSQRHHYGYTF. CDR3 DNA sequence: TGTGCCAGCAGCCAAAGACACCACTATGGCTACACCTTC.

The chain is built from TRBV4-1 and TRBJ1-2; the match to TRBD1 covers 7 bases. V was pared by 4 bases and J by 5 bases, with 4 bases of the junction left unmatched. CDR1 and CDR2 (germline): MGHRA, YSYEKL. The CDR3 is 13 amino acids. The CDR3 reads CASSPRTGYGYTF. In DNA, the CDR3 is TGCGCCAGCAGCCCGCGGACAGGATATGGCTACACCTTC.

This clone was seen just once. The V and J genes are TRBV12-3 or TRBV12-4 and TRBJ2-7, with 7 positions matching TRBD2. V trimming: 1 base; J trimming: 6 bases; junction bases outside the gene matches: 3. CDR3 length: 13 amino acids. CDR3 in amino acids: CASSLGPGGEQYF. The CDR3 DNA sequence: TGTGCCAGCAGTTTAGGACCGGGGGGCGAGCAGTACTTC.

The chain uses TRBV5-6 and TRBJ2-3, with 10 bases lining up with TRBD2. The germline V gene encodes CDR1 SGHDT and CDR2 YYEEEE. This CDR3 is 18 amino acids long. Trimming at V came to 0 bases and at J to 2 bases, leaving 9 bases not matched to a gene. The CDR3 DNA sequence: TGTGCCAGCAGCTTGGCTGGAGCGGGGGGGCGGGTCACAGATACGCAGTATTTT. Translating it yields CASSLAGAGGRVTDTQYF.

The chain recombines TRBV11-2 with TRBJ2-5; no clear D. Trimming cost V 5 bases and J 1 base, with 11 bases left between them. Germline V gene sequence: CDR1 SGHAT, CDR2 FQNNGV. The CDR3 runs 14 residues. CDR3 bases: TGTGCCAGCAGCCCCCAATGGAGCCAAGAGACCCAGTACTTC. This sequence encodes CASSPQWSQETQYF.

This chain joins TRBV10-3 and TRBJ1-3; perhaps TRBD1 as D (6 bases). Between the trimmed V and J ends, which lost 3 bases and 2 bases, there was a span of 11 bases. Germline V gene sequence: CDR1 ENHRY, CDR2 SYGVKD. The CDR3 spans 15 residues. The CDR3 spells CAISDEPGAGNTIYF. The CDR3 DNA follows: TGTGCCATCAGTGACGAGCCAGGGGCTGGAAACACCATATATTTT.

Only one count was recorded for this clone. In DNA, the CDR3 is TGTGCCAGCAGCCAAACGGTCTCCTATAATTCACCCCTCCACTTT. Translating it yields CASSQTVSYNSPLHF. The chain uses TRBV3-1 (or the pseudogene TRBV3-2) and TRBJ1-6; the D is unclear. The CDR3 has 15 amino acids. Germline-derived CDR1 and CDR2 are LGHDT and YNNKEL (reference sequence). V lost 2 bases and J lost 0, with 5 bases in between.

This clone was picked up one time. The V gene is TRBV7-9, the J gene TRBJ1-1; D may be TRBD1 (6 bases). Germline CDR1 is SEHNR and CDR2 is FQNEAQ (reference sequence). V dropped 5 bases and J dropped 1 base, with 17 bases sitting between them. The CDR3 runs 16 residues. The CDR3 reads CASSPSLGGPNTEAFF. The CDR3 nucleotides read TGTGCCAGCAGCCCGTCCCTGGGGGGGCCGAACACTGAAGCTTTCTTT.

The V call is TRBV30, the J call TRBJ1-4; tentative D call: TRBD1 (5 bases). The CDR3 has 16 amino acids. V shed 5 bases and J shed 2 bases, with 18 bases lying between them. CDR1 is GTSNPN, CDR2 SVGIG, per germline (reference sequence). In DNA form, the CDR3 reads TGTGCCTGGTTATCCCCGTCGGGGGTGACTAATGAAAAACTGTTTTTT. Translated: CAWLSPSGVTNEKLFF. The variable domain in full, with the rest retrieved from reference TRBV30 and TRBJ1-4, is SQTIHQWPATLVQPVGSPLSLECTVEGTSNPNLYWYRQAAGRGLQLLFYSVGIGQISSEVPQNLSASRPQDRQFILSSKKLLLSDSGFYLCAWLSPSGVTNEKLFFGSGTQLSVL.

The chain recombines TRBV7-3 with TRBJ2-3; TRBD1 agrees at 9 bases. CDR3 length: 15 amino acids. The junction had 3 bases not matched to a gene; V was cut back by 5 bases and J by 0 bases. CDR1 SGHTA and CDR2 FQGTGA come from the germline V gene. This chain's CDR3 is CASSATGGSTDTQYF. The DNA of the CDR3 is TGTGCCAGCAGCGCGACAGGGGGGAGCACAGATACGCAGTATTTT.

Remarks on this clone: Other DNA sequences from this sample encode an identical CDR3 as well. The V call is TRBV6-5, the J call TRBJ1-1, with TRBD1 as a possible D gene (6 bases). The CDR3 spans 11 residues. Germline V gene data show CDR1 as MNHEY and CDR2 as SVGAGI. Deletions cut 5 bases from V and 8 bases from J, with 9 bases between. The CDR3 loop reads CASSRGTEAFF. CDR3 DNA sequence: TGTGCCAGCAGTAGAGGGACAGAAGCTTTCTTT.

V is TRBV10-2 and J is TRBJ2-7; D is unresolved. V lost 3 bases to trimming and J lost 4 bases, with 10 bases between them. Germline V CDR1 and CDR2: WSHSY, SAAADI. The CDR3 spans 13 residues. The DNA for the CDR3 is TGCGCCAGCAGTGACCTACAGAGTTACGAGCAGTACTTC. Encoded protein: CASSDLQSYEQYF.

The gene calls are TRBV2 and TRBJ2-1; 8 nucleotides line up with TRBD2. Germline CDR1 SNHLY, CDR2 FYNNEI. CDR3 length: 14 residues. V gave up 8 bases and J gave up 16 bases; unmatched junction bases: 19. CDR3 DNA sequence: TGTGCCAGCGAACCCCGCCAGACCGGGACTAGGCTCTTCTTC. Amino acid sequence: CASEPRQTGTRLFF.

This chain joins TRBV6-5 and TRBJ2-3, with 10 bases lining up with TRBD2. Germline CDR1 MNHEY, CDR2 SVGAGI. Trimming removed 8 bases from V and 3 bases from J; junction bases left unmatched: 8. CDR3 length equals 15 residues. The CDR3 region is CASEGSGGRTDTQYF. CDR3 in DNA: TGTGCCAGCGAGGGTAGCGGGGGGCGAACAGATACGCAGTATTTT.

The V and J genes are TRBV5-1 and TRBJ2-6; 8 bases line up with TRBD1. CDR1 and CDR2 (germline): SGHRS, YFSETQ. The V segment lost 1 base and the J segment 0 bases; nucleotides outside the gene matches: 6. This CDR3 is 18 amino acids long. Written as DNA, the CDR3 is TGCGCCAGCAGCTTGAGGGGACAGGCCGACTCTGGGGCCAACGTCCTGACTTTC. Its translation is CASSLRGQADSGANVLTF.

The chain uses TRBV6-5 and TRBJ2-2, with D maybe TRBD1 (5 bases). The CDR3 totals 16 residues. V gave up 0 bases and J gave up 6 bases, with 14 bases separating them. Germline lookup yields CDR1 MNHEY and CDR2 SVGAGI. The CDR3 region is CASSYSRLSGPGELFF. As DNA, the CDR3 is TGTGCCAGCAGTTACTCGAGGCTGTCAGGGCCCGGGGAGCTGTTTTTT.

This clone appeared a single time. As DNA, the CDR3 is TGTGCCAGTAGCCAGGGGGGAGTCTATGGCTACACCTTC. Its translation: CASSQGGVYGYTF. The rearrangement joins TRBV19 to TRBJ1-2; 7 bases match TRBD1. Germline trimming cut 6 bases from V and 4 bases from J; bases unmatched to any gene: 5. This CDR3 contains 13 residues. CDR1 LNHDA and CDR2 SQIVND come from the germline V gene (reference sequence).

The gene calls are TRBV21-1 and TRBJ1-1. TRBV21-1 is shown as a pseudogene. The CDR3 sequence is 18 residues long. The CDR3 sequence: CASSKSRERLSGGTEAFF. The CDR3 DNA follows: TGTGCCAGCAGCAAAAGTCGGGAGCGACTATCCGGGGGAACTGAAGCTTTCTTT.

The chain has TRBV11-2 and TRBJ1-2; D gene unclear. The V end was cut by 5 bases, the J end by 8 bases, with 12 bases between. Germline V lookup: CDR1 SGHAT, CDR2 FQNNGV. The CDR3 length is 12 residues. CDR3 nucleotides: TGTGCCAGCAGCCAGCAGGCCTACGGCTACACCTTC. Translating gives CASSQQAYGYTF.

This chain connects TRBV27 to TRBJ2-3; D remains unclear. V shed 0 bases and J shed 3 bases, with 4 bases lying between them. Per the germline V gene, CDR1 is MNHEY and CDR2 is SMNVEV (reference sequence). CDR3 length: 13 residues. This chain's CDR3 is CASSLSRTDTQYF. In DNA form, the CDR3 reads TGTGCCAGCAGTTTATCCAGAACAGATACGCAGTATTTT.

This chain uses TRBV19 with TRBJ1-5; D is uncertain. Germline CDR1 LNHDA, CDR2 SQIVND (reference sequence). Trimming removed 1 base from V and 4 bases from J, with 5 bases in between. The CDR3 is 13 residues long. As DNA, the CDR3 is TGTGCCAGTAGTATAGGAGAGAATCAGCCCCAGCATTTT. As protein: CASSIGENQPQHF.